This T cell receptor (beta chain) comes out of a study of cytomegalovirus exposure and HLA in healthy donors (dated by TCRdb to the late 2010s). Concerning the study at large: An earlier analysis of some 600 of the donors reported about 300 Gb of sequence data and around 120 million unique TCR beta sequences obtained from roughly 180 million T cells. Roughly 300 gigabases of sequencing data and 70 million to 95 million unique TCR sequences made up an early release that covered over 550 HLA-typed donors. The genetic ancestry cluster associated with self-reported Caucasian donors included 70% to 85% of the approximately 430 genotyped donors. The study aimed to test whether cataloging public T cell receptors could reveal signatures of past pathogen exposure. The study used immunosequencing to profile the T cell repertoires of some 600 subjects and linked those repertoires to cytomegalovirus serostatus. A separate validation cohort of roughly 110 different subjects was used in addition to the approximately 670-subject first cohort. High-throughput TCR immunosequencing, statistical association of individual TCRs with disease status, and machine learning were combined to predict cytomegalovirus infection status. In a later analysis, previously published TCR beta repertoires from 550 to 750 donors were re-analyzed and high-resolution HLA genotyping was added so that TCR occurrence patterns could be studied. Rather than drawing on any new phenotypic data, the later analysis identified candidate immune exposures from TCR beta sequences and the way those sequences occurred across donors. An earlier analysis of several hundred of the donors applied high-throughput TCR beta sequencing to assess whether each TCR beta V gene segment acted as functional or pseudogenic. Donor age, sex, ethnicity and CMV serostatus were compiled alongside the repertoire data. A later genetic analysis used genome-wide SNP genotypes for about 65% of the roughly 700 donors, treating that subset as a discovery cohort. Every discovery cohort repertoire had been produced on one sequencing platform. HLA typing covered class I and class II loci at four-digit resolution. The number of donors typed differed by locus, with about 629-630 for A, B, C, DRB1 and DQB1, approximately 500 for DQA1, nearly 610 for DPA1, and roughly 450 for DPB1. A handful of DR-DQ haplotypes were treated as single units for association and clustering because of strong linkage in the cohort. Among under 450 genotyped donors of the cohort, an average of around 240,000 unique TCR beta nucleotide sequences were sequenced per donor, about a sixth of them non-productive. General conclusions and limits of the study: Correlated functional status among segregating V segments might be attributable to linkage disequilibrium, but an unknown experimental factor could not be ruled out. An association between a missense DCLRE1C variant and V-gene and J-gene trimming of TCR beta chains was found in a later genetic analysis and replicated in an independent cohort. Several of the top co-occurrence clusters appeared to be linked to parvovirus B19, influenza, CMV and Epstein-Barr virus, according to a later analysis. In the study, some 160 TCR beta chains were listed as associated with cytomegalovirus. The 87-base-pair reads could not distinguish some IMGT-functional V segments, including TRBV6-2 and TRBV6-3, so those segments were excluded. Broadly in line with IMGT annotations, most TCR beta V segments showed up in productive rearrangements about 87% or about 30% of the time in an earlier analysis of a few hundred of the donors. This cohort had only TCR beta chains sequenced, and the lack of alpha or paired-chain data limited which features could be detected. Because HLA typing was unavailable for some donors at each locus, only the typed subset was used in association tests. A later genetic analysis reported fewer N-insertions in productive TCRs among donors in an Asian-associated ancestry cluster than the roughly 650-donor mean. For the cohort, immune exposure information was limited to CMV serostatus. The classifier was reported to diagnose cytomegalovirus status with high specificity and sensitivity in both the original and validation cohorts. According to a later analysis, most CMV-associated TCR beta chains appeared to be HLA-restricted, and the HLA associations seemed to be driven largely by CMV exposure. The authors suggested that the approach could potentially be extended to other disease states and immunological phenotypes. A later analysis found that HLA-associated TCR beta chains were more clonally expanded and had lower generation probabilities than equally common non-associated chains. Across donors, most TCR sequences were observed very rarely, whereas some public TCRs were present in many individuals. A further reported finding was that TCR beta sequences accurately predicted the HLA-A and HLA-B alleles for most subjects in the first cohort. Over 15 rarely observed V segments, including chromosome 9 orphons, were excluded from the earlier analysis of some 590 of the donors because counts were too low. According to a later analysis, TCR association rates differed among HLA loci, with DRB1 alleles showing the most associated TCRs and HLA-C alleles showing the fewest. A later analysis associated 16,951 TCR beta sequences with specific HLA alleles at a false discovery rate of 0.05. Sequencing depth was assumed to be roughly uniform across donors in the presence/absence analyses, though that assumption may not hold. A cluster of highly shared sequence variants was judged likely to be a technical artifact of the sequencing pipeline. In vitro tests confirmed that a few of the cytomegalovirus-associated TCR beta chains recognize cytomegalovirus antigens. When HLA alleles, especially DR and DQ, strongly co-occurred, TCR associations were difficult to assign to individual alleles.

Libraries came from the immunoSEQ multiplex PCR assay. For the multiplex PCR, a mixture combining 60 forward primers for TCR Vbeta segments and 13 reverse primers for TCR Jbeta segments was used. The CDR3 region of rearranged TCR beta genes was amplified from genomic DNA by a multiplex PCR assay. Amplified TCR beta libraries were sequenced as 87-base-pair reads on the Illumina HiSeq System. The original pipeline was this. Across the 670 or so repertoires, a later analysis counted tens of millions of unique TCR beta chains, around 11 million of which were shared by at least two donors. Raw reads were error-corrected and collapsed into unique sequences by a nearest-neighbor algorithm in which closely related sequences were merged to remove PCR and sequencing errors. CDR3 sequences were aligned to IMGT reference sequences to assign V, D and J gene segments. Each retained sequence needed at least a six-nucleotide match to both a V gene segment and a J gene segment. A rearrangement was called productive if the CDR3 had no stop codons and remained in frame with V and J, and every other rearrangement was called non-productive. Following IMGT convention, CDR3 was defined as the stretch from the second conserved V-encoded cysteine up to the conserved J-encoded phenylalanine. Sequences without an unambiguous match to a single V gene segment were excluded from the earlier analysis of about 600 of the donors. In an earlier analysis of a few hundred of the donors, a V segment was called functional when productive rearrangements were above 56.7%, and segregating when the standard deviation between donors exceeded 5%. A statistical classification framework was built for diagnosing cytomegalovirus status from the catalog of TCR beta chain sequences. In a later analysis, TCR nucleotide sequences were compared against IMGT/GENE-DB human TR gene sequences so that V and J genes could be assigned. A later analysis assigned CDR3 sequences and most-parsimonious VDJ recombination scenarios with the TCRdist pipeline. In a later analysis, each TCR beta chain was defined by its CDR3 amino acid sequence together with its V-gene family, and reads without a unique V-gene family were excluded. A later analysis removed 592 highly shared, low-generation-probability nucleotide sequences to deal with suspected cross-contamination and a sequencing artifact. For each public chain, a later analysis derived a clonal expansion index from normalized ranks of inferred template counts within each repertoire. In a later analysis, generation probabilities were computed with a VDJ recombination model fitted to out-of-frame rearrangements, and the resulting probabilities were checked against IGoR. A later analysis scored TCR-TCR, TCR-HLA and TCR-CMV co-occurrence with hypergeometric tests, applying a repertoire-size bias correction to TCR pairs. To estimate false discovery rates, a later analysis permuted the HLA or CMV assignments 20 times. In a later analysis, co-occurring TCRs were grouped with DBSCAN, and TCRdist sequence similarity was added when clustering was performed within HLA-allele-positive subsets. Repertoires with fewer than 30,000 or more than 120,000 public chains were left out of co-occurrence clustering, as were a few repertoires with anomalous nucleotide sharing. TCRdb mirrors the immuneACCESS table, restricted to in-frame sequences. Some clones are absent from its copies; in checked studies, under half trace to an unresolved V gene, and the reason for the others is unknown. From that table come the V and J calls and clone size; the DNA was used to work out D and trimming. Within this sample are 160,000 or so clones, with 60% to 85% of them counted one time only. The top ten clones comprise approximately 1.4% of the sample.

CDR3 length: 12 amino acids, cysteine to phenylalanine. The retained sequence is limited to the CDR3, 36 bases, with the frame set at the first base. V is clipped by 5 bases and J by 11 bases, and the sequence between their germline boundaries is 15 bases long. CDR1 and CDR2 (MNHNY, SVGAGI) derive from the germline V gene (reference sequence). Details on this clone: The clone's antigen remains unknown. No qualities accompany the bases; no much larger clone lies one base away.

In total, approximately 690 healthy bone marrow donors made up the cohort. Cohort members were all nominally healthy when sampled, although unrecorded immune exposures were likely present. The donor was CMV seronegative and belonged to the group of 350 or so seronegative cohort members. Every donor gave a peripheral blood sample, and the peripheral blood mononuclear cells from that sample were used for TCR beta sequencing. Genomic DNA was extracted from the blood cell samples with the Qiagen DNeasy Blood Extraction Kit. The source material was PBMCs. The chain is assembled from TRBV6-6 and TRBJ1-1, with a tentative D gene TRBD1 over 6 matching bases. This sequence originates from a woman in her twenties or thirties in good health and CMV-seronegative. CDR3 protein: CASSQPGVAAFF. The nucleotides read TGTGCCAGCAGTCAGCCAGGGGTCGCGGCTTTCTTT.